The 12 T cell receptor beta chains presented below share a single source sample, sequenced in a study of T-cell reconstitution after alpha-beta-depleted transplantation in children. The authors prepared the TCRbeta library with unique molecular identifiers. TCRdb recomputed calls from the PCR reads with MiXCR, one row per CDR3 protein. The sample has more than 300,000 distinct CDR3 sequences; around 15% are singletons. The source material was PBMCs, mostly from graft donor cells, sampled 360 days after TCRalphabeta/CD19-depleted stem cell transplant. The receptor source for this set is a male patient under 10 years old who had a stem cell transplant for acute lymphoblastic leukemia, so the T cells may come from the graft donor.

This chain links TRBV11-2 with TRBJ2-3; the D gene is possibly TRBD1 (6 bases). V lost 5 bases to trimming and J lost 5 bases, with 11 bases between them. Per the germline V gene, CDR1 is SGHAT and CDR2 is FQNNGV. The CDR3 spans 13 residues. As DNA, the CDR3 is TGTGCCAGCAGCGTACAGGGAAAAGATACGCAGTATTTT. It codes for CASSVQGKDTQYF.

J is TRBJ2-1 and V is TRBV5-5; 9 bases align to TRBD2. V was pared by 0 bases and J by 6 bases, with 4 bases of the junction left unmatched. CDR1 is SGHKS, CDR2 YYEKEE, per germline (reference sequence). The CDR3 is made up of 15 amino acids. CDR3 DNA: TGTGCCAGCAGCTTGGCTAGCGGGAACCCCAATGAGCAGTTCTTC. This translates into CASSLASGNPNEQFF.

This clonotype was recorded a few times. The chain links TRBV4-2 to TRBJ2-1; the D is unclear. Germline lookup yields CDR1 LGHNA and CDR2 YNFKEQ. This CDR3 comprises 20 residues. Trimming cost V 1 base and J 4 bases, with 26 bases left between them. This CDR3 is CASSQVSPQSTYFWYNEQFF. In nucleotides, the CDR3 is TGTGCCAGCAGCCAAGTCTCCCCCCAAAGCACTTATTTTTGGTACAATGAGCAGTTCTTC.

J is TRBJ2-5 and V is TRBV20-1, with TRBD2 matching over 9 bases. V was clipped by 3 bases and J by 2 bases; unmatched bases: 7. Germline CDR1 is DFQATT and CDR2 is SNEGSKA (reference sequence). The length of the CDR3 is 15 residues. CDR3 nucleotides: TGCAGTGCTAGTGGGGCTAGCGGGAAACAAGAGACCCAGTACTTC. Residues: CSASGASGKQETQYF.

This clonotype was recorded many times. The CDR3 DNA reads as TGCGCCAGCAGCCAACCCGGGGATTACAATGAGCAGTTCTTC. Translating gives CASSQPGDYNEQFF. The chain recombines TRBV5-1 with TRBJ2-1, with D maybe TRBD2 (5 bases). CDR1 SGHRS and CDR2 YFSETQ come from the germline V gene. CDR3 length: 14 residues. Trimming took off 4 bases at V and 4 bases at J, with 12 bases between the two ends.

Only a few counts were recorded for this clonotype. The V call is TRBV29-1, the J call TRBJ2-7; the match to TRBD1 covers 9 bases. The V gene end was trimmed by 5 bases and the J gene end by 5 bases; junction bases not matched to a gene: 4. CDR1 and CDR2 (germline): SQVTM, ANQGSEA. This CDR3 has 12 residues. The CDR3 nucleotides are TGCAGCGTTAGGGACAGGGCTGACGAGCAGTACTTC. It codes for CSVRDRADEQYF.

This clonotype was seen more than once but under ten times. The chain has TRBV12-3 or TRBV12-4 and TRBJ2-7, with 7 positions matching TRBD1. The CDR3 has 16 amino acids. After removal of 2 bases from V and 1 base from J, the junction contained 8 bases not matched to a gene. CDR3 nucleotides: TGTGCCAGCAGTTTAAAGTTCGGGACAGTTTCCTACGAGCAGTACTTC. Translation: CASSLKFGTVSYEQYF.

The chain uses TRBV11-2 and TRBJ2-7, with D perhaps TRBD1 or TRBD2 (5 bases each). The CDR3 consists of 17 residues. V was cut by 6 bases and J by 0 bases, with 21 bases left in between. Germline V lookup: CDR1 SGHAT, CDR2 FQNNGV. The CDR3 reads CASRPKRGTHTSYEQYF. CDR3 nucleotides: TGTGCCAGCAGGCCGAAGCGAGGGACCCACACCTCCTACGAGCAGTACTTC.

This clonotype has just a few counts. V gene TRBV19 combines with J gene TRBJ2-1; TRBD1 might be the D (6 bases). The ends were cut back, 0 bases at V and 1 base at J, with 19 bases in the middle. CDR1 and CDR2 from the germline V gene are LNHDA and SQIVND (reference sequence). The CDR3 runs 19 residues. The CDR3, as DNA: TGTGCCAGTAGTATAGAGAGGCAGGGGCCCTCCCCTTCCTACAATGAGCAGTTCTTC. The encoded protein is CASSIERQGPSPSYNEQFF.

The sample holds a few counts of this clonotype. The genes are TRBV4-1 and TRBJ2-3; 11 bases match TRBD2. J lost 2 bases, V lost 1 base, and 2 bases had no gene match. Germline V gene sequence: CDR1 MGHRA, CDR2 YSYEKL. The CDR3 runs to 16 residues. The CDR3 DNA sequence: TGCGCCAGCAGCCAAGGGACTAGCGGGCTCACAGATACGCAGTATTTT. This encodes CASSQGTSGLTDTQYF.

The table lists this clonotype with a few counts. The chain combines TRBV19 with TRBJ2-7; 7 bases match TRBD1. Unmatched junction bases numbered 8, after V lost 6 bases and J lost 3 bases. Germline CDR1 is LNHDA and CDR2 is SQIVND (reference sequence). The CDR3 consists of 14 residues. The DNA for the CDR3 is TGTGCCAGTAGCCCGGGACAGATACTCTACGAGCAGTACTTC. Protein product: CASSPGQILYEQYF.

The J gene is TRBJ2-7, the V gene TRBV5-1, with 10 bases lining up with TRBD2. V dropped 0 bases and J dropped 3; count of bases not matched to a gene: 6. CDR3 length: 16 amino acids. Per germline, CDR1 SGHRS and CDR2 YFSETQ. DNA for the CDR3: TGCGCCAGCAGCTTGGCAGCGGGGACTAGCGTCTACGAGCAGTACTTC. Residues: CASSLAAGTSVYEQYF.